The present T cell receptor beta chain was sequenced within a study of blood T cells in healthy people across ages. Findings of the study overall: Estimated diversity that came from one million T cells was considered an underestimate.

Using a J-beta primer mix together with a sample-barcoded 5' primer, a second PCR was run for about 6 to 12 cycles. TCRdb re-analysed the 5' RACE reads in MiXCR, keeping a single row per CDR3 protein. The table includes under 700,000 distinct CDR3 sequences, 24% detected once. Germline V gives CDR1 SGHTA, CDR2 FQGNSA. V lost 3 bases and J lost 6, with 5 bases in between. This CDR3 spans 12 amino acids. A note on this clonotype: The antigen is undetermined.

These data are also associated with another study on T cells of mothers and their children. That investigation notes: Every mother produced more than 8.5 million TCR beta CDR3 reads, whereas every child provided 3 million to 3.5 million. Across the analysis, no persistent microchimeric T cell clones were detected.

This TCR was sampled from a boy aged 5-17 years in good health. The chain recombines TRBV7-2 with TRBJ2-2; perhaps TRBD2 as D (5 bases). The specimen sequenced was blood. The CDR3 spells CASSFGAGELFF. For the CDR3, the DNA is TGTGCCAGCAGCTTCGGGGCCGGGGAGCTGTTTTTT.